The clone carrying this TCR beta chain was observed a handful of times. Its antigen remains unidentified. Next came a second PCR, run for about 6 to 12 cycles, which used a sample-barcoded 5' primer along with a J-beta primer mix. Carrying 12 random nucleotides, a template-switch adaptor labeled each individual cDNA molecule. Via MiXCR, TCRdb re-called the 5' RACE reads, giving one row per CDR3 protein. Of hundreds of thousands of distinct CDR3 sequences listed, 52% are singletons. The CDR3 length is 19 residues. Unmatched junction bases numbered 17, after V lost 0 bases and J lost 3 bases. Germline values: CDR1 MNHEY, CDR2 SVGAGI. The amount of total RNA extracted per sample was at least 6 micrograms. This sample was taken from a study of blood T cells in healthy people across ages. Notes on the study in general: The unknown donor CMV status may have confounded expanded clonotype changes. Samples with more naive T cells showed higher observed beta diversity.

The V and J genes are TRBV6-5 and TRBJ2-7; TRBD2 matches 7 bases. Sample: blood. This receptor was taken from an elderly woman in good health. The CDR3 nucleotides read TGTGCCAGCAGTTACTCCCGGCCCTCGTCAACGGGAGGCTACTACGAGCAGTACTTC. It codes for CASSYSRPSSTGGYYEQYF.